Sequencing of this TCR beta chain was carried out in a study of blood T cell repertoires in COVID-19. Study details: The cDNA or gDNA used as material had been derived from T cells, B-cell-depleted T cells, or PBMCs.

The V gene end was trimmed by 8 bases and the J gene end by 7 bases; junction bases not matched to a gene: 6. The CDR3 is 12 residues long. Germline V gene lookup returns CDR1 SNHLY and CDR2 FYNNEI. Sequenced by immunoSEQ multiplex PCR; TCRdb stores in-frame clones only, minus some. The sample lists over 75,000 clones, roughly 90% occurring once. This clone was detected only a few times. Sequencing was done on a sample of peripheral blood. The source is a human donor with COVID-19, enrolled during active disease. The donor label of this sample is uncertain. This rearrangement joins TRBV2 to TRBJ1-1, with 8 bases that match TRBD1. CDR3 amino acids: CASGQQGVEAFF. The CDR3 DNA follows: TGTGCCAGCGGCCAACAGGGGGTTGAAGCTTTCTTT.